This T cell receptor (beta chain) emerged from a study of T cell repertoires in cytomegalovirus infection. Study background: CMV infection together with matching HLA type was indicated by public TCR beta signatures.

This clonotype was seen at least ten times. Its antigen is still unknown. V lost 5 bases to trimming and J lost 5 bases; unmatched junction nucleotides: 9. Germline V gene sequence: CDR1 SGHVS, CDR2 FQNEAQ. The CDR3 has 17 residues. Study-wide results and limits: People with CMV and the relevant HLA were identified by cumulative public TCR beta family frequency. Ex vivo responses were dominated by HLA-C-restricted CMV-specific TCR beta clonotypes.

TCRdb used MiXCR to reprocess the reads, holding one entry per CDR3 protein. The sample comprises 300,000 to 400,000 distinct CDR3 sequences, around a tenth of which are singletons, and 3.5% to 4.5% rests with the top ten. The receptor was isolated from a human donor in good health (CMV status not recorded). Some clones in this sample may be carry-over from other donors' samples. What was sequenced was PBMCs. The chain uses TRBV7-8 and TRBJ2-5, with TRBD2 identical over 15 bases. The CDR3 spells CASSPRGLAGGGETQYF. The CDR3 region has the DNA TGTGCCAGCAGCCCTCGAGGACTAGCGGGAGGGGGGGAGACCCAGTACTTC.